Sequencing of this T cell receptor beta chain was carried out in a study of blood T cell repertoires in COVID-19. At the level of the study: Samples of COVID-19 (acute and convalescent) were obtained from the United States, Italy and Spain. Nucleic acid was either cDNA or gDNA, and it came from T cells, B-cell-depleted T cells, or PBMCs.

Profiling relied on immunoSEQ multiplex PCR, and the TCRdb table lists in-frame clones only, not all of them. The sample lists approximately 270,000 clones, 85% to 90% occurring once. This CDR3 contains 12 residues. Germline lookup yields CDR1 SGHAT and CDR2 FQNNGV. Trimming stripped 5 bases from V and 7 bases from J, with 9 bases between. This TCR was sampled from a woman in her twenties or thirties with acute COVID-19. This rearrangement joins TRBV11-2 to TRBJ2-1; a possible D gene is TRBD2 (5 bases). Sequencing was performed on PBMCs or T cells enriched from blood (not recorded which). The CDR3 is CASSLGRNEQFF. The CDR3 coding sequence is TGTGCCAGCAGCCTAGGGAGAAATGAGCAGTTCTTC.